This T cell receptor (beta chain) was sequenced in a study of blood T cell repertoires in COVID-19. The data were produced by immunoSEQ multiplex PCR, yet TCRdb's version contains in-frame clones alone and is incomplete. The sample yields 350,000 or so clones, roughly nine tenths seen once. The V and J ends lost 8 bases and 11 bases respectively, with 10 bases between them. CDR3 length: 11 amino acids. The germline CDR1 and CDR2 sequences are LGHDT and YNNKEL (reference sequence). Sequencing used PBMCs or T cells enriched from blood (not recorded which). V is TRBV3-1 (or the pseudogene TRBV3-2) and J is TRBJ1-6; tentatively, D is TRBD1 (6 bases). This TCR derives from a woman in her 30s who had recovered from COVID-19. In nucleotides, the CDR3 is TGTGCCAGCGGAGACAGGACACCCCTCCACTTT. Protein sequence: CASGDRTPLHF.